This T cell receptor (beta chain) came from a study of control samples from healthy donors and cancer patients. TCRdb keeps only in-frame clones here, not all; method: immunoSEQ multiplex PCR. The data contain 150,000 to 200,000 clones, 85% to 90% of them singletons. CDR1 and CDR2 from the germline V gene are SGHDN and FVKESK. The ends were cut back, 0 bases at V and 9 bases at J, with 12 bases in the middle. The CDR3 spans 15 residues. This clone was observed a few times. The source of this sequence is a man aged 25 to 40 in good health. The genes are TRBV14 and TRBJ1-6; D gene uncertain. Source material: blood. The CDR3 DNA reads TGTGCCAGCAGCCAAGATGCACAGACCCGTTCACCCCTCCACTTT. It codes for CASSQDAQTRSPLHF.